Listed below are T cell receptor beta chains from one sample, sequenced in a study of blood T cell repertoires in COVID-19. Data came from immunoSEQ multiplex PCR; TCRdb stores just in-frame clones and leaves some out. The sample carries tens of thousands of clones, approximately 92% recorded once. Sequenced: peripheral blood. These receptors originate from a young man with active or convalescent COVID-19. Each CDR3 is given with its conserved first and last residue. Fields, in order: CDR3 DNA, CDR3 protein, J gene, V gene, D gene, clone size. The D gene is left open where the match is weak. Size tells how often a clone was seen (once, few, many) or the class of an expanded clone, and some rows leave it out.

TGCGCCAGCAGTCGGACTAGCGGGAGGCTCACCTACAATGAGCAGTTCTTC CASSRTSGRLTYNEQFF TRBJ2-1 TRBV4-3 TRBD2 once
TGTGCCAGCTCACAGGACAGAAATAGCAATCAGCCCCAGCATTTT CASSQDRNSNQPQHF TRBJ1-5 TRBV18 NA NA
TGTGCCAGCAGTCTCTCGACAGGGATGAATACTGAAGCTTTCTTT CASSLSTGMNTEAFF TRBJ1-1 TRBV6-5 TRBD1 NA
TGTGCCAGCAGCATCCCAGGGGTCCGGGGCTACACCTTC CASSIPGVRGYTF TRBJ1-2 TRBV7-2 NA NA
TGTGCCAGCAGGGCGGGGAACACTGAAGCTTTCTTT CASRAGNTEAFF TRBJ1-1 TRBV25-1 NA NA
TGCAGCGTTCAGACTCCCTATGGCTACACCTTC CSVQTPYGYTF TRBJ1-2 TRBV29-1 NA few
TGTGCCAGCAGCCTCCAGGGGCGTGAAAAACTGTTTTTT CASSLQGREKLFF TRBJ1-4 TRBV7-2 NA once
TGCGCCAGCAGTAAATACAGGGGTAGCAATGAGCAGTTCTTC CASSKYRGSNEQFF TRBJ2-1 TRBV23-1 TRBD1 once
TGTGCCTGGAGTACAGGGGGAATTGAGCAGTTCTTC CAWSTGGIEQFF TRBJ2-1 TRBV30 TRBD1 once
TGTGCCAGCAGCCAACTAGCGGGAGAGAACAATGAGCAGTTCTTC CASSQLAGENNEQFF TRBJ2-1 TRBV4-2 TRBD2 NA
TGCGCCAGCAGCTTGGCCCCTGGCCGGCAGGGGGCTAACTATGGCTACACCTTC CASSLAPGRQGANYGYTF TRBJ1-2 TRBV5-1 TRBD1 NA
TGTGCCAGCAGCTTAGGGCAGGGCGGCAGAGACTATGGCTACACCTTC CASSLGQGGRDYGYTF TRBJ1-2 TRBV7-8 NA few
TGCGCCAGCAGCTTGGCCCCCAGGGGGCGTGAAGCTTTCTTT CASSLAPRGREAFF TRBJ1-1 TRBV5-1 TRBD1 NA
TGTGCCAGCAGTCCCCACGTACGGTACAATGAGCAGTTCTTC CASSPHVRYNEQFF TRBJ2-1 TRBV25-1 NA NA
TGTGCCAGCAGTAAGGACAGGGGGCGGTACGAGCAGTACTTC CASSKDRGRYEQYF TRBJ2-7 TRBV6-5 TRBD1 NA
TGTGCCAGCAGATCGGGGAGGTCCACTGAAGCTTTCTTT CASRSGRSTEAFF TRBJ1-1 TRBV12-3/TRBV12-4 NA NA
TGTGCCAGCAGCGAAGAGGTACGACTGTCGAACACTGAAGCTTTCTTT CASSEEVRLSNTEAFF TRBJ1-1 TRBV14 NA NA
TGTGCCACCAACCCCGGCGACAGGGTCAATGAGCAGTTCTTC CATNPGDRVNEQFF TRBJ2-1 TRBV24-1 TRBD1 NA
TGTGCCAGCAGTTTATCAGGGAACTATGGCTACACCTTC CASSLSGNYGYTF TRBJ1-2 TRBV28 NA NA
TGTGCCAGCAGCCCTCCGGGACTAGCGGGCCAAGAGACCCAGTACTTC CASSPPGLAGQETQYF TRBJ2-5 TRBV9 TRBD2 once
TGTGCCAGCAGCACAAGACAGCATAATGAGCAGTTCTTC CASSTRQHNEQFF TRBJ2-1 TRBV7-2 NA NA
TGTGCCACCAGCAGGGACAGGGGCACAGATACGCAGTATTTT CATSRDRGTDTQYF TRBJ2-3 TRBV15 TRBD1 NA
TGCGCCAGCAGCTTGCAGGGGACCGATGGCTACACCTTC CASSLQGTDGYTF TRBJ1-2 TRBV5-1 NA once
TGCGCCAGCAGACCAGCGGGAGGCATCACAGATACGCAGTATTTT CASRPAGGITDTQYF TRBJ2-3 TRBV5-1 TRBD2 NA
TGTGCCAGCAGCTTTAGGGGTCAGAACTCTGGAAACACCATATATTTT CASSFRGQNSGNTIYF TRBJ1-3 TRBV7-2 NA NA
TGTGCCAGCAGCTTACCAGGGGCTGACAATGAGCAGTTCTTC CASSLPGADNEQFF TRBJ2-1 TRBV11-3 NA NA
TGCGCCAGCAGCTCTAACCCCCTGCTATACACCGGGGAGCTGTTTTTT CASSSNPLLYTGELFF TRBJ2-2 TRBV5-1 NA NA
TGTGCCAGCAGTGAGCCCCCGCAGTACACCATATATTTT CASSEPPQYTIYF TRBJ1-3 TRBV6-1 NA once